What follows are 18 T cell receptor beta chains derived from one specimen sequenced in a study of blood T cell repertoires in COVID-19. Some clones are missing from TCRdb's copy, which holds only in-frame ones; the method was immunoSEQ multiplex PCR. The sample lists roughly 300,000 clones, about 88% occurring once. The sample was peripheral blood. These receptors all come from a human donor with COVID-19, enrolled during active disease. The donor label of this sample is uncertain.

The CDR3 nucleotides read TGTGCCAGCAGCCAAGGGCGGGATCAGCCCCAGCATTTT. Protein: CASSQGRDQPQHF. The gene calls are TRBV3-1 (or the pseudogene TRBV3-2) and TRBJ1-5; D is unresolved. The CDR3 spans 13 residues. Trimming cost V 1 base and J 5 bases, with 6 bases left between them. Germline V lookup: CDR1 LGHDT, CDR2 YNNKEL (reference sequence).

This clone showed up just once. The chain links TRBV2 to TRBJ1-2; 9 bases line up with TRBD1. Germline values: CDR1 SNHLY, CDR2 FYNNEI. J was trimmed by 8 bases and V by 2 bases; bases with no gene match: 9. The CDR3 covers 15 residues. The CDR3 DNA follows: TGTGCCAGCAGTGAAAGGGGACAGGGAAGTGGCGGCTACACCTTC. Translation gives CASSERGQGSGGYTF.

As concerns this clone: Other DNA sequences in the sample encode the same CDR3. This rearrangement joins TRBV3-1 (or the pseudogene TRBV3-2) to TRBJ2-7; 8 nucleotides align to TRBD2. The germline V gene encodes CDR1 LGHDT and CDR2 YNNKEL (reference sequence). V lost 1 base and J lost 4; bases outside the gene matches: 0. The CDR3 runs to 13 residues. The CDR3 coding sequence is TGTGCCAGCAGCCAAGCGGGAGGGTACGAGCAGTACTTC. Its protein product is CASSQAGGYEQYF.

DNA for the CDR3: TGTGCCAGTAGTATGGGACTAGCGAGAGACAATGAGCAGTTCTTC. Protein product: CASSMGLARDNEQFF. The chain is built from TRBV19 and TRBJ2-1, with 10 bases that match TRBD2. This CDR3 comprises 15 residues. J gave up 5 bases and V 3 bases, and 4 bases lay outside the gene matches. The germline V gene encodes CDR1 LNHDA and CDR2 SQIVND (reference sequence).

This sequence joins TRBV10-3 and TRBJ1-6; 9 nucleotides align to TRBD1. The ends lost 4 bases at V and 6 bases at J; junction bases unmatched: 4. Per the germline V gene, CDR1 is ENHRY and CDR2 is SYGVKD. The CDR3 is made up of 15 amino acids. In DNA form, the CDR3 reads TGTGCCATCAGTGGGATGGGACAGGGTAATTCACCCCTCCACTTT. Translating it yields CAISGMGQGNSPLHF.

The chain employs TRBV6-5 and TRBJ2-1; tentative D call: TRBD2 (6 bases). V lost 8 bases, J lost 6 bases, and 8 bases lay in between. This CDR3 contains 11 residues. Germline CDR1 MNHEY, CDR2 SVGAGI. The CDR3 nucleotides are TGTGCCAGCGGGGGAGGCAATGAGCAGTTCTTC. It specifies CASGGGNEQFF.

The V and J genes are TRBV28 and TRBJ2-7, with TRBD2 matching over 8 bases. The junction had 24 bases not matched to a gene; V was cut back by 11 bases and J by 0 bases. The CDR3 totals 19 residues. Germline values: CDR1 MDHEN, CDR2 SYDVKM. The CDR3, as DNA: TGTGCCCCCAAACGGGGGGGGGCTGGTTCCTTACTCCGCTCCTACGAGCAGTACTTC. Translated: CAPKRGGAGSLLRSYEQYF.

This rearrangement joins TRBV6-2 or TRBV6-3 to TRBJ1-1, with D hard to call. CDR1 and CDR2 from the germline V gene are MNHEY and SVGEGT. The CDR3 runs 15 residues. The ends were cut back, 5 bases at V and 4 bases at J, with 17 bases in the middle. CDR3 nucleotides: TGTGCCAGCAGTGCGCTGAAAGGGAGGGCCACTGAAGCTTTCTTT. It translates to CASSALKGRATEAFF.

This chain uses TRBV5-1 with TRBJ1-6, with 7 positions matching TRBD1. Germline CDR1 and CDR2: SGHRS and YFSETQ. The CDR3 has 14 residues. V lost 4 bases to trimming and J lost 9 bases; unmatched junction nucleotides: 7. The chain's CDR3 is CASSPGQELSPLHF. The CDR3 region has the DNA TGCGCCAGCAGCCCTGGACAGGAGCTTTCACCCCTCCACTTT.

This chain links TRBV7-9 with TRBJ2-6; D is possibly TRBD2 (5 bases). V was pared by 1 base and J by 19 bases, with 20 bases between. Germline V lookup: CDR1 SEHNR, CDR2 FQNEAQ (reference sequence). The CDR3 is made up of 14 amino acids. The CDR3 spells CASSLVGVGGRPTF. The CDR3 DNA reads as TGTGCCAGCAGCTTAGTAGGCGTAGGAGGCCGCCCAACTTTC.

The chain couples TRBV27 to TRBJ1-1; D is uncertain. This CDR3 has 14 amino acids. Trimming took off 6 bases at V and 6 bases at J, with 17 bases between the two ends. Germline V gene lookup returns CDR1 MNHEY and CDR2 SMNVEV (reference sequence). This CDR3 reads CASSSRVRPSEAFF. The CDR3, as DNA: TGTGCCAGCAGCTCCCGGGTTCGGCCCTCTGAAGCTTTCTTT.

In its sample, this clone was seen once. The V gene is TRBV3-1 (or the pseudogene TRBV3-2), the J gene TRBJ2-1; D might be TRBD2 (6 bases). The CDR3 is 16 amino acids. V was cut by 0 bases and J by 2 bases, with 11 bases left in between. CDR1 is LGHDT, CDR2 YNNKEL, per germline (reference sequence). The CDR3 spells CASSQDGSGAYNEQFF. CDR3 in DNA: TGTGCCAGCAGCCAAGACGGTAGCGGAGCCTACAATGAGCAGTTCTTC.

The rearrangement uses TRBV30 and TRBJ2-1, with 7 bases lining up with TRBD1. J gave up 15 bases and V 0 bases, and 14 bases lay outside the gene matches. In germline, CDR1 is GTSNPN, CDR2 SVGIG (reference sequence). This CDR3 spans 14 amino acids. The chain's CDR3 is CAWSVPPANRGRFF. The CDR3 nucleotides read TGTGCCTGGAGTGTACCCCCGGCAAACAGGGGAAGGTTCTTC.

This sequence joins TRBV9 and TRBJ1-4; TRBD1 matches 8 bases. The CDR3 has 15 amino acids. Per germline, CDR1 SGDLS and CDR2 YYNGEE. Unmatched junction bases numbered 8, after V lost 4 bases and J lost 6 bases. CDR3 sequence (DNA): TGTGCCAGCAGCCCAGGACAGGGCTTCGATGAAAAACTGTTTTTT. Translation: CASSPGQGFDEKLFF.

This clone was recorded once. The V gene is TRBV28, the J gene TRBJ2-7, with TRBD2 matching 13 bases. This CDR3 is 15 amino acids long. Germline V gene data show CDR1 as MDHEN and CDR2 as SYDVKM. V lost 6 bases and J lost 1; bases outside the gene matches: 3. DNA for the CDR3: TGTGCCAGCAGCCCACTAGCGGGAGGGTCCTACGAGCAGTACTTC. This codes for CASSPLAGGSYEQYF. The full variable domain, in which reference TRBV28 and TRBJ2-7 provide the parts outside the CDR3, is DVKVTQSSRYLVKRTGEKVFLECVQDMDHENMFWYRQDPGLGLRLIYFSYDVKMKEKGDIPEGYSVSREKKERFSLILESASTNQTSMYLCASSPLAGGSYEQYFGPGTRLTVT.

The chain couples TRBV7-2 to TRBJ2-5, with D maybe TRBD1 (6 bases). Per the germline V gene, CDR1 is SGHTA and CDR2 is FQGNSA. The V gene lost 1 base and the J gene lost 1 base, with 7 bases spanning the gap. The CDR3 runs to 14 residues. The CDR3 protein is CASSLGGGQETQYF. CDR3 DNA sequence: TGTGCCAGCAGCTTAGGAGGGGGCCAAGAGACCCAGTACTTC.

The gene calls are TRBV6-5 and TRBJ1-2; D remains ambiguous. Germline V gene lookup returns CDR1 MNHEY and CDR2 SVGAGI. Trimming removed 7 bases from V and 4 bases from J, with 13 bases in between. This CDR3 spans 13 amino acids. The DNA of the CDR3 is TGTGCCAGCACCACGAGAGACTCCTATGGCTACACCTTC. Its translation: CASTTRDSYGYTF.

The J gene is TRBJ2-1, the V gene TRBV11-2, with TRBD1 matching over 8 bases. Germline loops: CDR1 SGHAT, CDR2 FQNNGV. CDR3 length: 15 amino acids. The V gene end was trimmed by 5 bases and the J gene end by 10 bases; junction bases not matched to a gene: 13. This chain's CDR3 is CASSPSTGGFFEQFF. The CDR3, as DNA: TGTGCCAGCAGCCCTAGCACAGGGGGGTTCTTCGAGCAGTTCTTC.